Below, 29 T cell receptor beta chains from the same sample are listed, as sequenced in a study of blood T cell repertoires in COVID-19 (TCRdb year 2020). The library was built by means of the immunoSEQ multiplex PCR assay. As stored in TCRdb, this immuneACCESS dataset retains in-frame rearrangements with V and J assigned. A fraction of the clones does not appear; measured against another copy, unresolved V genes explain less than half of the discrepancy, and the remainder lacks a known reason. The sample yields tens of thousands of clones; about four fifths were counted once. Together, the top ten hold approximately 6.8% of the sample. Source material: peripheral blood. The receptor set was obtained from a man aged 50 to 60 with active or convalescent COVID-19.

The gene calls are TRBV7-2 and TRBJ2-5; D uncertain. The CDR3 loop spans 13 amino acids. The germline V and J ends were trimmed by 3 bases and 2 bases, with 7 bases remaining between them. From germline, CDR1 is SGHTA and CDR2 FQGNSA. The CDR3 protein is CASSLRLQETQYF. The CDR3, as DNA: TGTGCCAGCAGCTTGAGGCTGCAAGAGACCCAGTACTTC.

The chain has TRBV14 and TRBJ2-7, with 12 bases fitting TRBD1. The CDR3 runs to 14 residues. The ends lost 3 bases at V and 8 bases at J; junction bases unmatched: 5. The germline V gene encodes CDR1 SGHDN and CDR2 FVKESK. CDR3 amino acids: CASSQGQGAFQQYV. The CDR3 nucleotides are TGTGCCAGCAGCCAGGGACAGGGGGCTTTCCAGCAGTACGTC.

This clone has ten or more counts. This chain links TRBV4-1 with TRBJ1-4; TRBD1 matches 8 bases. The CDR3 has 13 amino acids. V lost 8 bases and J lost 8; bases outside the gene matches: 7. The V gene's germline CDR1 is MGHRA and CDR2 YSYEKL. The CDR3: CASQRTGHEKLFF. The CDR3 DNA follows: TGCGCCAGCCAAAGGACAGGGCACGAAAAACTGTTTTTT.

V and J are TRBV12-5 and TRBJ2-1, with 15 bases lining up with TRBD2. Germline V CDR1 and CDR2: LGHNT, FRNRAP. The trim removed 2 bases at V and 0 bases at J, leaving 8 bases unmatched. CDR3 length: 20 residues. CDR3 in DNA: TGTGCTAGTGGTTTGAGGGGACTAGCGGGGGGAAAAAGCTCCTACAATGAGCAGTTCTTC. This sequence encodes CASGLRGLAGGKSSYNEQFF.

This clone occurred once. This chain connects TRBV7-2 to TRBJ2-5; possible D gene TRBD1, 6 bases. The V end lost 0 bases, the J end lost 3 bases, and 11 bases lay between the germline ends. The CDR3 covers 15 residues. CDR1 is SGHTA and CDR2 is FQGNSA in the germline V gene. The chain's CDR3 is CASSLALQGKETQYF. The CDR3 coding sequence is TGTGCCAGCAGCTTAGCCCTACAGGGCAAAGAGACCCAGTACTTC.

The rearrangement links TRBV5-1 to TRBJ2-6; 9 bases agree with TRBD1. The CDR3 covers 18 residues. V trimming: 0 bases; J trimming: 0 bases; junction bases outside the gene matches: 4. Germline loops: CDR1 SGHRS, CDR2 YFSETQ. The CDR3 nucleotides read TGCGCCAGCAGCTTGGATGGGACAGGGTTCTCTGGGGCCAACGTCCTGACTTTC. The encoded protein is CASSLDGTGFSGANVLTF.

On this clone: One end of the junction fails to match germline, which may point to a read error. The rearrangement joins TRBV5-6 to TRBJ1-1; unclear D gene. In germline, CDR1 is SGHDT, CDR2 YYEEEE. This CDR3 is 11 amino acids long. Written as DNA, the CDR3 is TGTGCCAGCACCCTCCGGGGAGCGCGAGACTTT. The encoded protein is CASTLRGARDF.

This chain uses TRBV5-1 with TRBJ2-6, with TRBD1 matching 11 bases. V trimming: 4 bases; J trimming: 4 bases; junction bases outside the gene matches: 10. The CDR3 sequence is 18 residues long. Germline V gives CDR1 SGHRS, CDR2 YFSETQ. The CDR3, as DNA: TGCGCCAGCAGCCGGTACGGACAGGGGGCGTCCGGGGCCAACGTCCTGACTTTC. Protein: CASSRYGQGASGANVLTF. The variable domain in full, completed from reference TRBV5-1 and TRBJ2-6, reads KAGVTQTPRYLIKTRGQQVTLSCSPISGHRSVSWYQQTPGQGLQFLFEYFSETQRNKGNFPGRFSGRQFSNSRSEMNVSTLELGDSALYLCASSRYGQGASGANVLTFGAGSRLTVL.

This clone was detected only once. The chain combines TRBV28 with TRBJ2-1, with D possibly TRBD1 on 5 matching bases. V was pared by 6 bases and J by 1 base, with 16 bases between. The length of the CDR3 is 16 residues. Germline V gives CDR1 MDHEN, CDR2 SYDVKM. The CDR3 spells CASSPPGQESYNEQFF. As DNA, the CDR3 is TGTGCCAGCAGCCCGCCCGGACAAGAGTCCTACAATGAGCAGTTCTTC.

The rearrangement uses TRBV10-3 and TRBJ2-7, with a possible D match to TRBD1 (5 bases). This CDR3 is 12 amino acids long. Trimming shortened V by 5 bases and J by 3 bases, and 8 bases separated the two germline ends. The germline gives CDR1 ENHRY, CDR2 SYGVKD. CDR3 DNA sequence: TGTGCCATCAGTCTCGACAGCTACGAGCAGTACTTC. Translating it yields CAISLDSYEQYF.

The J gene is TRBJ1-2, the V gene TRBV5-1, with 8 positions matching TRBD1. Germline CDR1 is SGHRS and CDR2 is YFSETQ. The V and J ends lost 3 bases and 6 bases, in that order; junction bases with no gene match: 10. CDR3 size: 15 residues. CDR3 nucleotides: TGCGCCAGCAGCTCGGGGGACAGGTTTTCTGATGGCTACACCTTC. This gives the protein CASSSGDRFSDGYTF. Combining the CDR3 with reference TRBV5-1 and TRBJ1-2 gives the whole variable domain KAGVTQTPRYLIKTRGQQVTLSCSPISGHRSVSWYQQTPGQGLQFLFEYFSETQRNKGNFPGRFSGRQFSNSRSEMNVSTLELGDSALYLCASSSGDRFSDGYTFGSGTRLTVV.

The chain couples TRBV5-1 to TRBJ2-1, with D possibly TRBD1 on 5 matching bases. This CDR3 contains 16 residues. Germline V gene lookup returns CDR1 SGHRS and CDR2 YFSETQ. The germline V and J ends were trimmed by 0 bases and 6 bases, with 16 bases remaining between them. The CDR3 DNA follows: TGCGCCAGCAGCTTGGAGTCCGTGGGGCTAAGCAATGAGCAGTTCTTC. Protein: CASSLESVGLSNEQFF.

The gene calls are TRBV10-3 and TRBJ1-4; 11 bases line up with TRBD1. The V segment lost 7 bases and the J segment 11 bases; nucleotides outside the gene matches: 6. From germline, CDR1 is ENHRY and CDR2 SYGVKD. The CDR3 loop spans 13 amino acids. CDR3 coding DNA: TGTGCCATCAACCCGGGACAGGGGGACAAACTGTTTTTT. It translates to CAINPGQGDKLFF.

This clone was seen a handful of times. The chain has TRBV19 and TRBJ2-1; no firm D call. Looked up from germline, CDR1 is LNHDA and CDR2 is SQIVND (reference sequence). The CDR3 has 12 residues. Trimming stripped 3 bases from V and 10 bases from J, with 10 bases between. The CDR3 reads CASSMVAGEQFF. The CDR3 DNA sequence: TGTGCCAGTAGTATGGTCGCCGGGGAGCAGTTCTTC.

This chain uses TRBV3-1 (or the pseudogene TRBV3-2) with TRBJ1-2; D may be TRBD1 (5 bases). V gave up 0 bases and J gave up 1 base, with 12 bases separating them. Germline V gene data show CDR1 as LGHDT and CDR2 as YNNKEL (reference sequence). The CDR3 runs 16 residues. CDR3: CASSQEISRVNYGYTF. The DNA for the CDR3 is TGTGCCAGCAGCCAAGAAATTTCCAGGGTTAACTATGGCTACACCTTC.

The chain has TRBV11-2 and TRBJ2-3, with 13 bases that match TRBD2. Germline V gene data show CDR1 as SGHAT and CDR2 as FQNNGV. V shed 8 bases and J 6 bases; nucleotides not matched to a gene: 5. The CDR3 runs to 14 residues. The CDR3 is CASRLAGGKDTQYF. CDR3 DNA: TGTGCCAGCCGACTAGCGGGGGGTAAGGATACGCAGTATTTT.

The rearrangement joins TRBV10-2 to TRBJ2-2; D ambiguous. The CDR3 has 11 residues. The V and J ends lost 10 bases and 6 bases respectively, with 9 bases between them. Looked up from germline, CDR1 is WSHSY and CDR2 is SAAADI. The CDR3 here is CATYESGELFF. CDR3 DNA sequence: TGCGCCACCTACGAGTCCGGGGAGCTGTTTTTT.

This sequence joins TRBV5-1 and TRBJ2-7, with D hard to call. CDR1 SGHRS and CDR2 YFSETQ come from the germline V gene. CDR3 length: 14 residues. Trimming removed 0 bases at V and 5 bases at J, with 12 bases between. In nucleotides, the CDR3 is TGCGCCAGCAGCTTGGGTCCGGGTTCCAACGAGCAGTACGTC. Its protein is CASSLGPGSNEQYV.

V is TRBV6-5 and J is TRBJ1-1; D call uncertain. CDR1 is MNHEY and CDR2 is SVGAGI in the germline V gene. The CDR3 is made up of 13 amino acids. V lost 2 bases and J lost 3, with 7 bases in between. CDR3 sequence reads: CASSYGQHTEAFF. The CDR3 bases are TGTGCCAGCAGTTACGGGCAGCACACTGAAGCTTTCTTT.

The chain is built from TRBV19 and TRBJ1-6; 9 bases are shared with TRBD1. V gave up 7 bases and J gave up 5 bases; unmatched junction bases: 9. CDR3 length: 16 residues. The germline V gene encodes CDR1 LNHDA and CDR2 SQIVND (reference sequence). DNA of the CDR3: TGTGCCAGTACCAGACTCCGGGACAGGGATAATTCACCCCTCCACTTT. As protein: CASTRLRDRDNSPLHF.

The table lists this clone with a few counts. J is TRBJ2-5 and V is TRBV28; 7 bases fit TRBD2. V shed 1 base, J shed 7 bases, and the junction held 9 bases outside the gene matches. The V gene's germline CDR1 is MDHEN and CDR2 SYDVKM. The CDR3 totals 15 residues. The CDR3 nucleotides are TGTGCCAGCAGTTTATTCCAGGGCTCGGGAGGGACCCAGTACTTC. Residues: CASSLFQGSGGTQYF.

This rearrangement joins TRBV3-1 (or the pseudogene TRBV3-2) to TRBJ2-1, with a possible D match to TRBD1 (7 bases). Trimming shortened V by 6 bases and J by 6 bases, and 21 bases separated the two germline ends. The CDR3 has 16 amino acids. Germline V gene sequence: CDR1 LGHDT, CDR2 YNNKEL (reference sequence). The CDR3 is CASSSSGGGYFNEQFF. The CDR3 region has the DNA TGTGCCAGCAGTTCCAGTGGAGGGGGCTATTTCAATGAGCAGTTCTTC.

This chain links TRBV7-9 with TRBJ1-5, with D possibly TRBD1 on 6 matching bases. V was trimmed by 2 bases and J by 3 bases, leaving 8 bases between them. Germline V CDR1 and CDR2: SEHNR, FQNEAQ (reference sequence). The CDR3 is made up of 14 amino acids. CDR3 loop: CASSLPGDNQPQHF. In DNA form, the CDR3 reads TGTGCCAGCAGCTTACCAGGGGACAATCAGCCCCAGCATTTT.

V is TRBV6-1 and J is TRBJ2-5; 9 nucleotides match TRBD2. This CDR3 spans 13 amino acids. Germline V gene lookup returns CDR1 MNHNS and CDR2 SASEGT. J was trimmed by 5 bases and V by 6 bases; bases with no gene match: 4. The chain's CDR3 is CASSPLAGETQYF. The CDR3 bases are TGTGCCAGCAGCCCACTAGCGGGCGAGACCCAGTACTTC.

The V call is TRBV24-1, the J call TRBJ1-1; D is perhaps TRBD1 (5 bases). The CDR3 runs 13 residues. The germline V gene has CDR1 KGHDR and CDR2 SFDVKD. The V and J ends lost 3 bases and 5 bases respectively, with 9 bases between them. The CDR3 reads CATSDQGFTEAFF. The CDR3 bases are TGTGCCACCAGTGATCAGGGTTTTACTGAAGCTTTCTTT.

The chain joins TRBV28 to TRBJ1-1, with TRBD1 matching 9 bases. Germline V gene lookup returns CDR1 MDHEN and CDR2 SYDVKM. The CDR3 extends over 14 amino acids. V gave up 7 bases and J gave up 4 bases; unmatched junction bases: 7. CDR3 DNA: TGTGCCAGCACTCCGACAGGGGGTCTCACTGAAGCTTTCTTT. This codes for CASTPTGGLTEAFF. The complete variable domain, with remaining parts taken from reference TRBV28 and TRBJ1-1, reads DVKVTQSSRYLVKRTGEKVFLECVQDMDHENMFWYRQDPGLGLRLIYFSYDVKMKEKGDIPEGYSVSREKKERFSLILESASTNQTSMYLCASTPTGGLTEAFFGQGTRLTVV.

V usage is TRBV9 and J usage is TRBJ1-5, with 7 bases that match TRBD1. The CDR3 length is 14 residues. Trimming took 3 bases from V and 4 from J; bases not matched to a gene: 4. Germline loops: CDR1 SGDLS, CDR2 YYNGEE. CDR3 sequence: CASSEGAGNQPQHF. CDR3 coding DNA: TGTGCCAGCAGCGAGGGGGCGGGAAATCAGCCCCAGCATTTT. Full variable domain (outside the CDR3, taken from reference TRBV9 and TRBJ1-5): DSGVTQTPKHLITATGQRVTLRCSPRSGDLSVYWYQQSLDQGLQFLIQYYNGEERAKGNILERFSAQQFPDLHSELNLSSLELGDSALYFCASSEGAGNQPQHFGDGTRLSIL.

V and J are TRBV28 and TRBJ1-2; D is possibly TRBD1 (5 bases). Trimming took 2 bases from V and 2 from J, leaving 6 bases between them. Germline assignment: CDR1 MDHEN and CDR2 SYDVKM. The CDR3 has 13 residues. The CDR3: CASSLRGNYGYTF. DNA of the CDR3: TGTGCCAGCAGTTTAAGGGGCAACTATGGCTACACCTTC.

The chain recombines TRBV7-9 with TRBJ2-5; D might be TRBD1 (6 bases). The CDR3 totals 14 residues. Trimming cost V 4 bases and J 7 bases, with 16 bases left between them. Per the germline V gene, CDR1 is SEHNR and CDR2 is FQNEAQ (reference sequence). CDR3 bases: TGTGCCAGCAGCTCGCCGGGACACCATGGGACCCAGTACTTC. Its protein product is CASSSPGHHGTQYF.